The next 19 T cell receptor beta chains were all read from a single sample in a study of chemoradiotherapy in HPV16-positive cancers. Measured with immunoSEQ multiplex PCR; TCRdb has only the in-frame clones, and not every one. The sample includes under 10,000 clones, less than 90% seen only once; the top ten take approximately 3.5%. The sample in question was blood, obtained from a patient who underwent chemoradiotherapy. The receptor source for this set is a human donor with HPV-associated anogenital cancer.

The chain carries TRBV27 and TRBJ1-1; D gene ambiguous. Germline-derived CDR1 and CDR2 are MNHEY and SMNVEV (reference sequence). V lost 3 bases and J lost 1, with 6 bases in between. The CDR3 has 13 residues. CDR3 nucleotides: TGTGCCAGCAGTTTGTCGACGAACACTGAAGCTTTCTTT. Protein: CASSLSTNTEAFF.

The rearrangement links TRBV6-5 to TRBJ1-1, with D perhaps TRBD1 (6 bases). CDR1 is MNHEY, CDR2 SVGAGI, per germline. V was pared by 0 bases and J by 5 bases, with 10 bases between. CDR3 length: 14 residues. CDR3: CASSYSSGVTEAFF. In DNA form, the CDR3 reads TGTGCCAGCAGTTACTCATCAGGGGTTACTGAAGCTTTCTTT.

In DNA, the CDR3 is TGTACTTCGGGGACACCCAATCAGCCCCAGCATTTT. Its translation: CTSGTPNQPQHF. The chain has TRBV28 and TRBJ1-5, with D perhaps TRBD1 (6 bases). The CDR3 totals 12 residues. The germline V gene has CDR1 MDHEN and CDR2 SYDVKM.

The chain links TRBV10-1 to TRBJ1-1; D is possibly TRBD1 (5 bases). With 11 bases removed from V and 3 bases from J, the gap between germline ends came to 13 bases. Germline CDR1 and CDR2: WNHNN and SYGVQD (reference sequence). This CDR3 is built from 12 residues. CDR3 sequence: CALGGKDTEAFF. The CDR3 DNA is TGCGCCCTTGGGGGGAAAGACACTGAAGCTTTCTTT.

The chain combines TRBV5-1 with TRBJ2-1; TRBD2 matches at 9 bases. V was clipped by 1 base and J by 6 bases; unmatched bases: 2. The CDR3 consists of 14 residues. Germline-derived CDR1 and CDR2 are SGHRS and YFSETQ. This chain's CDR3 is CASSLLAGPNEQFF. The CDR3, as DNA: TGCGCCAGCAGCTTGCTAGCGGGACCCAATGAGCAGTTCTTC. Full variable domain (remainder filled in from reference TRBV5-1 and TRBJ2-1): KAGVTQTPRYLIKTRGQQVTLSCSPISGHRSVSWYQQTPGQGLQFLFEYFSETQRNKGNFPGRFSGRQFSNSRSEMNVSTLELGDSALYLCASSLLAGPNEQFFGPGTRLTVL.

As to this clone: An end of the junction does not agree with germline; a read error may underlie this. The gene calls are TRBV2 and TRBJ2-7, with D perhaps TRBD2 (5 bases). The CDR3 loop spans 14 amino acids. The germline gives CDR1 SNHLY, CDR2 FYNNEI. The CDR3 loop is CASREERRSYEQYF. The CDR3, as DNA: TGTGCCAGCAGGGAAGAGCGGCGATCCTACGAGCAGTACTTC.

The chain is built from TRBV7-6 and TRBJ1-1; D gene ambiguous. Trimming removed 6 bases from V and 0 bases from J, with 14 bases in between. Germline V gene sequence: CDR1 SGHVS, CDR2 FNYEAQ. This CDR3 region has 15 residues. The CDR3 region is CASSPGRGMNTEAFF. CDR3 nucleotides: TGTGCCAGCAGTCCCGGGCGGGGAATGAACACTGAAGCTTTCTTT.

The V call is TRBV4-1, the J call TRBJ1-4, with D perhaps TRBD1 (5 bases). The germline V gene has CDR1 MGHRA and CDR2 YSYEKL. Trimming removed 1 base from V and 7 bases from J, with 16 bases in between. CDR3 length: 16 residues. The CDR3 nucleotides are TGCGCCAGCAGCCAAGGAAGGGACGCCTGGGGTGAAAAACTGTTTTTT. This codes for CASSQGRDAWGEKLFF.

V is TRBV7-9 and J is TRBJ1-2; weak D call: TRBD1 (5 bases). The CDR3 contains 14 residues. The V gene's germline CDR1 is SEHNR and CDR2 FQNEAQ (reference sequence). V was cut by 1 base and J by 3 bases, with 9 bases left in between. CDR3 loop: CASSLVPGHYGYTF. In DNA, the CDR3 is TGTGCCAGCAGCTTAGTACCGGGACACTATGGCTACACCTTC.

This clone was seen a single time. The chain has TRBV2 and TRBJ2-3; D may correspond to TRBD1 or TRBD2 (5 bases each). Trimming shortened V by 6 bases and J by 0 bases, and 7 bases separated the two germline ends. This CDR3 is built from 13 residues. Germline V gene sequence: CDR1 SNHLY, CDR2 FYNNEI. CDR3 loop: CASSGDSTDTQYF. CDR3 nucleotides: TGTGCCAGCAGCGGGGACAGCACAGATACGCAGTATTTT.

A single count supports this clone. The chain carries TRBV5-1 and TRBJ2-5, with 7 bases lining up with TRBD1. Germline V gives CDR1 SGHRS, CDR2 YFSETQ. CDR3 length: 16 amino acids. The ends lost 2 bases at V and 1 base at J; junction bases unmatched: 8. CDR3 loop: CASSLPPDRAQETQYF. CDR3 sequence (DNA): TGCGCCAGCAGCTTACCTCCCGACAGGGCCCAAGAGACCCAGTACTTC.

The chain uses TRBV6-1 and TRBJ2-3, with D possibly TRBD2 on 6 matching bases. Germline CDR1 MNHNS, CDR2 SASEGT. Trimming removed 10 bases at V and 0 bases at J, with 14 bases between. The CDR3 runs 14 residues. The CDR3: CATVGGLSTDTQYF. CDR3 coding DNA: TGTGCCACAGTGGGGGGACTTAGCACAGATACGCAGTATTTT.

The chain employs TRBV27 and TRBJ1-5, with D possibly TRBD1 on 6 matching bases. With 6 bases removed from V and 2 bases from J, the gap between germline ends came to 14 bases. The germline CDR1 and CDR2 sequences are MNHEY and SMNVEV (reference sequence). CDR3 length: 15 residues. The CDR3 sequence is CASSPTGSGNQPQHF. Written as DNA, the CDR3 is TGTGCCAGCAGCCCCACAGGGAGTGGCAATCAGCCCCAGCATTTT.

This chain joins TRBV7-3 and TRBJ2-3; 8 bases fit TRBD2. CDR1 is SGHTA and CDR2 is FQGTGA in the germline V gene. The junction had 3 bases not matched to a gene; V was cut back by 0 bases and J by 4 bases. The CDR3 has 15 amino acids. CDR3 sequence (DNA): TGTGCCAGCAGCTTAACTAGCGGGGAAGCAGATACGCAGTATTTT. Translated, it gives CASSLTSGEADTQYF.

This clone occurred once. The CDR3 here is CATNPPGGLALDTQYF. The CDR3 coding sequence is TGTGCCACCAACCCACCGGGGGGGCTAGCGCTGGATACGCAGTATTTT. V is TRBV25-1 and J is TRBJ2-3, with 8 positions matching TRBD2. This CDR3 is 16 amino acids long. The J segment lost 6 bases and the V segment lost 10 bases, leaving 18 bases of the junction unmatched. Per the germline V gene, CDR1 is MGHDK and CDR2 is SYGVNS.

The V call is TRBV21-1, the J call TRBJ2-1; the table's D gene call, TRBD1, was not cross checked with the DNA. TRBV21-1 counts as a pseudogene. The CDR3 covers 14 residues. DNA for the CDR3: TGTGCCAGAACCCCGGGACAGGGGTGCAATGAGCAGTTCTTC. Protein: CARTPGQGCNEQFF.

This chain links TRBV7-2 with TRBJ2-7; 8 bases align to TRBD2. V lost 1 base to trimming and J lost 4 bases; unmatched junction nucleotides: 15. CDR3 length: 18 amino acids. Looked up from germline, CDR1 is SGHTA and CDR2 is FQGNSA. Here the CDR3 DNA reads TGTGCCAGCAGCTTAGGAGCTAGCGGGCTAACCTCCGGGTACGAGCAGTACTTC. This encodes CASSLGASGLTSGYEQYF.

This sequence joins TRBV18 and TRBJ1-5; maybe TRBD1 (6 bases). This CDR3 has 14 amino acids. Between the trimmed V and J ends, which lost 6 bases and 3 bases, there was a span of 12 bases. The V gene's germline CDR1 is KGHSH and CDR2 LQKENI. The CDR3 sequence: CASSTGRSNQPQHF. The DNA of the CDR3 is TGTGCCAGCTCTACAGGGAGGTCCAATCAGCCCCAGCATTTT.

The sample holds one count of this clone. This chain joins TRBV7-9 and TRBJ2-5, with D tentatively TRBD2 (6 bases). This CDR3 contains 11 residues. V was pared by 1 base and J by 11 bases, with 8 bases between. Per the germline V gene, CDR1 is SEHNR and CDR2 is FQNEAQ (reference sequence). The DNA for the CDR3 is TGTGCCAGCAGCTTAGGACTAGGGCAGTACTTC. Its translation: CASSLGLGQYF.